This T cell receptor (beta chain) is drawn from a study of cytomegalovirus exposure and HLA in healthy donors. Germline V gives CDR1 SEHNR, CDR2 FQNEAQ (reference sequence). After removal of 5 bases from V and 3 bases from J, the junction contained 6 bases not matched to a gene. The CDR3 runs to 14 residues. Amplification used 60 Vbeta primers and 13 Jbeta primers. Measured with immunoSEQ multiplex PCR; TCRdb has only the in-frame clones, and not every one. This sample has tens of thousands of clones; roughly 77% occur once, and the top ten carry about 14%. Input material: PBMCs. This receptor was obtained from a woman in her forties in good health and CMV-seropositive. The rearrangement links TRBV7-9 to TRBJ2-7; 8 positions match TRBD1. In DNA, the CDR3 is TGTGCCAGCAGCCTACCGGGACAGGACTACGAGCAGTACTTC. It specifies CASSLPGQDYEQYF.